This TCR beta chain originates from a study of identical twins. TCRdb reprocessed the 5' RACE reads with MiXCR, giving one entry per CDR3 protein. The repertoire holds just over 450,000 distinct CDR3 sequences, with 14% as singletons. CDR3 size: 15 residues. CDR1 and CDR2 from the germline V gene are MDHEN and SYDVKM. J gave up 5 bases and V 6 bases, and 9 bases lay outside the gene matches. In addition, the sample was reused for a study of yellow fever vaccine responses in identical twins.

The sequenced sample consisted of CD4+ T cells sorted from blood. J is TRBJ2-5 and V is TRBV28; 10 nucleotides line up with TRBD1. The source is a woman in her late teens or twenties in good health. CDR3: CASRPGTGAVETQYF. Here the CDR3 DNA reads TGTGCCAGCAGACCCGGGACAGGGGCGGTGGAGACCCAGTACTTC.